This T cell receptor (beta chain) was identified in a study of identical twins. Study findings and constraints: Partial confounding of zero-insertion analyses by invariant MAIT and iNKT cells was possible.

This clonotype was counted ten times or more. No antigen is known for it. In TCRdb, the 5' RACE reads were re-called with MiXCR into one record per CDR3 protein. The sample comprises a few hundred thousand distinct CDR3 sequences, 8.5% to 10% of which are singletons, and 8% to 10% rests with the top ten. Healthy Caucasians provided all donations. The sample consisted of naive T cells sorted from blood. The sequence came from a woman in her 50s in good health.

CDR3 residues: CATTQGAFNEQFF. As DNA, the CDR3 is TGTGCCACCACACAGGGGGCGTTTAATGAGCAGTTCTTC. The genes are TRBV19 and TRBJ2-1, with TRBD1 matching over 9 bases. This CDR3 comprises 13 residues. With 10 bases clipped from V and 7 bases from J, the junction kept 8 bases outside the gene matches. Germline V gene data show CDR1 as LNHDA and CDR2 as SQIVND (reference sequence).